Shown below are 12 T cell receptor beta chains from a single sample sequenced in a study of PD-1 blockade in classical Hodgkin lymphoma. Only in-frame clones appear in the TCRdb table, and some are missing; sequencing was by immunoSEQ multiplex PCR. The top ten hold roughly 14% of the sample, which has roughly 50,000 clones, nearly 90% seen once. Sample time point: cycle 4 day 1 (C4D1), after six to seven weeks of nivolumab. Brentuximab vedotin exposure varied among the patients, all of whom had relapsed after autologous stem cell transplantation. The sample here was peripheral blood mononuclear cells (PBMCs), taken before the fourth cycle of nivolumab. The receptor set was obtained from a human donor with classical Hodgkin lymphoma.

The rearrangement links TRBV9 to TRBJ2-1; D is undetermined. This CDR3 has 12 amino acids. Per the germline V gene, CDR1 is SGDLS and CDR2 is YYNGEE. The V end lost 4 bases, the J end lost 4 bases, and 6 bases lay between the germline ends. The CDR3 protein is CASSPRYNEQFF. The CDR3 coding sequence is TGTGCCAGCAGCCCACGTTACAATGAGCAGTTCTTC.

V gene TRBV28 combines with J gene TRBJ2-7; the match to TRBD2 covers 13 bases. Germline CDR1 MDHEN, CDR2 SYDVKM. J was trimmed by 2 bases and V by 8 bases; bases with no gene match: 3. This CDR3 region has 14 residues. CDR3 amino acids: CASLLAGGTYEQYF. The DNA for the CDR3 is TGTGCCAGCCTACTAGCGGGAGGGACCTACGAGCAGTACTTC. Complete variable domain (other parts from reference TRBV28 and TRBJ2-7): DVKVTQSSRYLVKRTGEKVFLECVQDMDHENMFWYRQDPGLGLRLIYFSYDVKMKEKGDIPEGYSVSREKKERFSLILESASTNQTSMYLCASLLAGGTYEQYFGPGTRLTVT.

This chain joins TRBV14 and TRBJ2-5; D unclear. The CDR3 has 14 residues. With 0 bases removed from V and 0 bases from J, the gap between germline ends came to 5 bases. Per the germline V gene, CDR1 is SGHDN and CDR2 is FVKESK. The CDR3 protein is CASSQETYQETQYF. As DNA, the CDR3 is TGTGCCAGCAGCCAAGAAACCTACCAAGAGACCCAGTACTTC.

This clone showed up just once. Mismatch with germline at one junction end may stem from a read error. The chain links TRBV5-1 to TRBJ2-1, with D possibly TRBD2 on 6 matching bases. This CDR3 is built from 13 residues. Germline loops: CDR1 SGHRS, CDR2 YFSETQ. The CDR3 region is CASSLADYDEQFF. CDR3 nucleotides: TGCGCCAGCAGCTTGGCGGACTACGATGAGCAGTTCTTC.

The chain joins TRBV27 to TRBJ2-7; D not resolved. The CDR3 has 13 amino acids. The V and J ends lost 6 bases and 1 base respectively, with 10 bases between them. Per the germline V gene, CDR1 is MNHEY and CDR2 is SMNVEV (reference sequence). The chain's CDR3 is CASSSIYSYEQYF. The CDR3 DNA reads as TGTGCCAGCAGCTCCATTTATTCCTACGAGCAGTACTTC.

Here the CDR3 reads CASSVRDGEKETQYF. Here the CDR3 DNA reads TGTGCCAGCAGCGTACGAGACGGGGAAAAAGAGACCCAGTACTTC. The genes are TRBV21-1 and TRBJ2-5; the D call of TRBD2 is as the table states it, not checked on the DNA. TRBV21-1 is annotated as a pseudogene. CDR3 length: 15 amino acids.

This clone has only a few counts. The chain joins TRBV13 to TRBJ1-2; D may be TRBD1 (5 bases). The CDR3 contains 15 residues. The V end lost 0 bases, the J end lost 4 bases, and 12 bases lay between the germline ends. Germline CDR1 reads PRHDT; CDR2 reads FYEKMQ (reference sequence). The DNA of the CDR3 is TGTGCCAGCAGCTTAGGTAAACCGGGACGCTATGGCTACACCTTC. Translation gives CASSLGKPGRYGYTF.

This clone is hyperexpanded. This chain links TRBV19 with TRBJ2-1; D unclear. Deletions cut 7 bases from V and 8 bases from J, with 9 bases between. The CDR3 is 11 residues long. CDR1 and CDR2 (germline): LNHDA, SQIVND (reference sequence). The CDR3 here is CASMELDEQFF. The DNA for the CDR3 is TGTGCCAGTATGGAGCTCGATGAGCAGTTCTTC. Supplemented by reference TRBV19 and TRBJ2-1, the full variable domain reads DGGITQSPKYLFRKEGQNVTLSCEQNLNHDAMYWYRQDPGQGLRLIYYSQIVNDFQKGDIAEGYSVSREKKESFPLTVTSAQKNPTAFYLCASMELDEQFFGPGTRLTVL.

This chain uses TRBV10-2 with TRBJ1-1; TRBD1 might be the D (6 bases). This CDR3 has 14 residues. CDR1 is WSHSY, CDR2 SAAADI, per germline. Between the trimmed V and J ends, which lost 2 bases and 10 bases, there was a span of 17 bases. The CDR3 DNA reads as TGCGCCAGCAGTGAGCTCGCAGGGGAAGTCGGAGCTTTCTTT. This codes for CASSELAGEVGAFF.

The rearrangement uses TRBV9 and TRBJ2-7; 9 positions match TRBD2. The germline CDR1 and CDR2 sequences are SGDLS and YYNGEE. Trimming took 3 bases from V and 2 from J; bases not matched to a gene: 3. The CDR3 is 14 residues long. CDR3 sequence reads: CASSASGTTYEQYF. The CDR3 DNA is TGTGCCAGCAGCGCTAGCGGGACTACCTACGAGCAGTACTTC.

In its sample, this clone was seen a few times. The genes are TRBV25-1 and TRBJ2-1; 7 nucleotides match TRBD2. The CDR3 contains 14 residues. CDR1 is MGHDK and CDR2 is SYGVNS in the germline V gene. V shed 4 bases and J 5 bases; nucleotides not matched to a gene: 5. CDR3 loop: CASSGSSGNNEQFF. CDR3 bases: TGTGCCAGCAGTGGTTCTAGCGGAAACAATGAGCAGTTCTTC.

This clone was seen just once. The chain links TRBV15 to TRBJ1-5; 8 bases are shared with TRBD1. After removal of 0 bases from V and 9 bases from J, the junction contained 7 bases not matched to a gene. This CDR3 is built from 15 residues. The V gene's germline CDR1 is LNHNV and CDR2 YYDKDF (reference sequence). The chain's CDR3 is CATSRETGVGRPQHF. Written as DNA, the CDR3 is TGTGCCACCAGCAGAGAGACAGGGGTTGGGCGGCCCCAGCATTTT.